This T cell receptor beta chain was obtained from a study of T cell repertoires in cytomegalovirus infection. Overall study: The study used recently identified HLA-C-restricted and well-studied HLA-B-restricted CMV epitopes. An indication of both CMV infection and matching HLA type came from public TCR beta signatures. General observations from the study: Identification of carriers of CMV plus the relevant HLA was performed using cumulative public TCR beta family frequency. HLA-C-restricted, CMV-specific TCR beta clonotypes were dominant ex vivo.

This CDR3 is built from 13 residues. V gave up 5 bases and J gave up 3 bases; unmatched junction bases: 4. Germline V CDR1 and CDR2: SGHVS, FNYEAQ. Using its own MiXCR run on the reads, TCRdb lists one record per CDR3 protein. This sample has approximately 770,000 distinct CDR3 sequences, with approximately 32% found just once. This clonotype was counted at least ten times. Its antigen is still unknown. This TCR came from a human donor in good health (CMV status not recorded). Some clones in this sample may be carry-over from other donors' samples. Sequenced here: cultured CD8+ T cells from PBMCs, sampled from culture after CMV antigen stimulation. The chain uses TRBV7-6 and TRBJ2-7; 7 bases are a match to TRBD1. In DNA form, the CDR3 reads TGTGCCAGCAGCATTCGGGACAGCTACGAGCAGTACTTC. It encodes CASSIRDSYEQYF.